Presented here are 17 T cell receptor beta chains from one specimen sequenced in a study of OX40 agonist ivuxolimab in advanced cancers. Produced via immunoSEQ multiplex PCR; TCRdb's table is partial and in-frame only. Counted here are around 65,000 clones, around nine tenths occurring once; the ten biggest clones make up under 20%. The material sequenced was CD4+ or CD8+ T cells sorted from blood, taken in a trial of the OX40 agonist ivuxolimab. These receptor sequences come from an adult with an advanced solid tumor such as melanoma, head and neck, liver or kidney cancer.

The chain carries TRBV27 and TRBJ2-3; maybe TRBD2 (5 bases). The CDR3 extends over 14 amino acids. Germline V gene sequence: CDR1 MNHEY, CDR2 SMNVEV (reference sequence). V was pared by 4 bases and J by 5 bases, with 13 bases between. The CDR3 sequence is CASSSVQAVDTQYF. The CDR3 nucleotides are TGTGCCAGCAGTTCCGTCCAAGCGGTAGATACGCAGTATTTT.

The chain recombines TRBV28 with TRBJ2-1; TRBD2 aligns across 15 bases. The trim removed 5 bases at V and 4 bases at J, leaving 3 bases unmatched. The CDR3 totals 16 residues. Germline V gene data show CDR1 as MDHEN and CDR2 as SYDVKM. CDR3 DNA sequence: TGTGCCAGCAGTCCAGGACTAGCGGGAGGGTACAATGAGCAGTTCTTC. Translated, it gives CASSPGLAGGYNEQFF.

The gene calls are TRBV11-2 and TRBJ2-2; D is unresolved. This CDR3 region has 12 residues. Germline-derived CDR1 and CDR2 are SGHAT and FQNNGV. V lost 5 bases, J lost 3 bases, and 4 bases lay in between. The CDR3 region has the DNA TGTGCCAGCAGCGCCGACACCGGGGAGCTGTTTTTT. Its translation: CASSADTGELFF.

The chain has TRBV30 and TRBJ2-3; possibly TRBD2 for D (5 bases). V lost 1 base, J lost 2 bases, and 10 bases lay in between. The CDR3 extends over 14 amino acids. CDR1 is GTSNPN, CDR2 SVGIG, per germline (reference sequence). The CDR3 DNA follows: TGTGCCTGGAGTGAGGTGGGAGACACAGATACGCAGTATTTT. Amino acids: CAWSEVGDTDTQYF.

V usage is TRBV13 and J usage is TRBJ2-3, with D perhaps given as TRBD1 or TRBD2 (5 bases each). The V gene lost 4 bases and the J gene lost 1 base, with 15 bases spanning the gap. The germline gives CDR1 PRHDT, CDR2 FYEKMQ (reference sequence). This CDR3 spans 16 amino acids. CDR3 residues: CASSSPGLGGTDTQYF. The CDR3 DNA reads TGTGCCAGCAGCTCCCCGGGGCTGGGGGGCACAGATACGCAGTATTTT. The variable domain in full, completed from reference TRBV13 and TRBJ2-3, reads AAGVIQSPRHLIKEKRETATLKCYPIPRHDTVYWYQQGPGQDPQFLISFYEKMQSDKGSIPDRFSAQQFSDYHSELNMSSLELGDSALYFCASSSPGLGGTDTQYFGPGTRLTVL.

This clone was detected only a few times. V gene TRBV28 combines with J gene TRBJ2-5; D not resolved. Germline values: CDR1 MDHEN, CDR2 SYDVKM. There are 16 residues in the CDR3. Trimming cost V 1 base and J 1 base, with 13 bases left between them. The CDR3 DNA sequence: TGTGCCAGCAGTTTATACCGCCCCGGAGTCCAAGAGACCCAGTACTTC. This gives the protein CASSLYRPGVQETQYF.

CDR3 sequence: CASSLGDGLQETQYF. The CDR3 coding sequence is TGTGCCAGCAGCTTAGGAGATGGGCTACAAGAGACCCAGTACTTC. V gene TRBV11-1 combines with J gene TRBJ2-5, with D uncertain. This CDR3 has 15 amino acids. Germline V gene sequence: CDR1 SGHAT, CDR2 FQDESV (reference sequence). Between the trimmed V and J ends, which lost 1 base and 2 bases, there was a span of 11 bases.

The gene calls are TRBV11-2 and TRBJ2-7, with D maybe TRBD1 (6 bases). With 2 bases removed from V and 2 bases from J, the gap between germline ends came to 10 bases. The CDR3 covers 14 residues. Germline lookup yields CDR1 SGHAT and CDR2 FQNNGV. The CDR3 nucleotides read TGTGCCAGCAGCTTACGGAAGGGGGCCTACGAGCAGTACTTC. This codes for CASSLRKGAYEQYF. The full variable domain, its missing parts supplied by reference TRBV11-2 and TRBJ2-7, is EAGVAQSPRYKIIEKRQSVAFWCNPISGHATLYWYQQILGQGPKLLIQFQNNGVVDDSQLPKDRFSAERLKGVDSTLKIQPAKLEDSAVYLCASSLRKGAYEQYFGPGTRLTVT.

Here the CDR3 reads CASFRSSGSIPGELFF. The DNA for the CDR3 is TGTGCCAGCTTCCGGTCTAGCGGGAGTATCCCCGGGGAGCTGTTTTTT. V and J are TRBV11-3 and TRBJ2-2; 10 nucleotides align to TRBD2. Looked up from germline, CDR1 is SGHNT and CDR2 is YENEEA. The CDR3 has 16 residues. V lost 8 bases to trimming and J lost 6 bases; unmatched junction nucleotides: 12.

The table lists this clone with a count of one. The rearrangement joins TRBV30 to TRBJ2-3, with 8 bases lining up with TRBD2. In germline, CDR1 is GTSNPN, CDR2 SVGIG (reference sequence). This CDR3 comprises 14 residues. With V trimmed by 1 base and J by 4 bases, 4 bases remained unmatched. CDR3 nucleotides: TGTGCCTGGAGTGACGGACTAGCCGCAGATACGCAGTATTTT. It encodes CAWSDGLAADTQYF.

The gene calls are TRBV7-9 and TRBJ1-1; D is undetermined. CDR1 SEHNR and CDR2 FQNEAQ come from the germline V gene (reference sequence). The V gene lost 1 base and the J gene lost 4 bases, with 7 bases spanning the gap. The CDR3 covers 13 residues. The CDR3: CASSLESGTEAFF. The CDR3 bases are TGTGCCAGCAGCTTAGAGTCAGGCACTGAAGCTTTCTTT.

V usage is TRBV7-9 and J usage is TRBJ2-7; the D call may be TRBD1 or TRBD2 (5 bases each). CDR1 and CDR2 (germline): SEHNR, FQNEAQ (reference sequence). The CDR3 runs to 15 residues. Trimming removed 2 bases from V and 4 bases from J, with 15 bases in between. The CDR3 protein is CASSLSNRREYEQYF. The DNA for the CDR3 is TGTGCCAGCAGCTTATCGAATCGCAGGGAGTACGAGCAGTACTTC.

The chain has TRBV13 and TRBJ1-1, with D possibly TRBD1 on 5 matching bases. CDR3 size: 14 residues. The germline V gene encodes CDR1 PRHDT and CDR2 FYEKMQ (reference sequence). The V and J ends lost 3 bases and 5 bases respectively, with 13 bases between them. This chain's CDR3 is CASSFTRGRTEAFF. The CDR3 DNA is TGTGCCAGCAGCTTCACACGGGGGAGGACTGAAGCTTTCTTT.

As DNA, the CDR3 is TGTGCCAGCAGTCAGACTAGCGGGAGTTACGAGCAGTACTTC. Its translation is CASSQTSGSYEQYF. V is TRBV27 and J is TRBJ2-7; 12 nucleotides line up with TRBD2. The CDR3 has 14 residues. J gave up 4 bases and V 5 bases, and 3 bases lay outside the gene matches. Germline V lookup: CDR1 MNHEY, CDR2 SMNVEV (reference sequence).

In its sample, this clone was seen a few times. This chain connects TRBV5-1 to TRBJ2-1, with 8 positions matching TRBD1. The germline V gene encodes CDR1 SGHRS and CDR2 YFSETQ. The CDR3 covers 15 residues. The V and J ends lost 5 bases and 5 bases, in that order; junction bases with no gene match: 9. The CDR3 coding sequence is TGCGCCAGCAGTTGGAGACAGGGGCCTGACAATGAGCAGTTCTTC. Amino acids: CASSWRQGPDNEQFF.

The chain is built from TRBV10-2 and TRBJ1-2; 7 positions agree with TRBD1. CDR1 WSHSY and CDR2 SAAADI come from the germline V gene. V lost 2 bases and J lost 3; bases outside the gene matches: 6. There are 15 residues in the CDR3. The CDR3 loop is CASSEVRDSYYGYTF. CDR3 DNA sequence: TGCGCCAGCAGTGAGGTACGGGACAGCTACTATGGCTACACCTTC.

In DNA form, the CDR3 reads TGTGCCAGCAGCGCCCCGGGGTGGGGCTCGGGCGAGCAGTACTTC. It yields the protein CASSAPGWGSGEQYF. The chain recombines TRBV9 with TRBJ2-7, with D perhaps assigned TRBD1 or TRBD2 (5 bases each). Germline-derived CDR1 and CDR2 are SGDLS and YYNGEE. V was pared by 3 bases and J by 6 bases, with 19 bases between. The CDR3 totals 15 residues.